One and the same sample provided the 32 T cell receptor beta chains below, sequenced in a study of identical twins. TCRdb fed the 5' RACE reads into MiXCR, producing one record per CDR3 protein. The data show 450,000 or so distinct CDR3 sequences, around 14% seen once. These records were also assigned to another study, of yellow fever vaccine responses in identical twins.

The sequenced sample consisted of CD4+ T cells sorted from blood. These receptors all stem from a woman aged 18-29 years in good health.

The chain has TRBV7-9 and TRBJ2-7; D is unclear. This CDR3 region has 12 residues. Germline-derived CDR1 and CDR2 are SEHNR and FQNEAQ (reference sequence). V lost 3 bases, J lost 3 bases, and 6 bases lay in between. The CDR3 nucleotides read TGTGCCAGCAGCTTGGAAAACTACGAGCAGTACTTC. This codes for CASSLENYEQYF.

On this clonotype: A junction end diverges from the germline sequence, so it may reflect a read error. The chain uses TRBV27 and TRBJ1-2, with a weak D call TRBD1 (5 bases). This CDR3 comprises 16 residues. Germline CDR1 reads MNHEY; CDR2 reads SMNVEV (reference sequence). This CDR3 reads CTSSLCVRDSNYGYTF. The CDR3 nucleotides read TGCACCAGCAGTTTATGTGTCAGGGACTCTAACTATGGCTACACCTTC.

This chain links TRBV20-1 with TRBJ2-7; 7 bases map to TRBD2. Germline CDR1 and CDR2: DFQATT and SNEGSKA (reference sequence). The V segment lost 4 bases and the J segment 3 bases; nucleotides outside the gene matches: 12. The CDR3 loop spans 15 amino acids. The CDR3 DNA reads as TGCAGTGCTACGTACCCTAGCGGATTCTACTACGAGCAGTACTTC. This sequence encodes CSATYPSGFYYEQYF.

This clonotype was observed a few times. V and J are TRBV4-3 and TRBJ1-2; D remains unclear. This CDR3 comprises 16 residues. V was pared by 0 bases and J by 0 bases, with 11 bases between. Looked up from germline, CDR1 is LGHNA and CDR2 is YSLEER. The CDR3 loop reads CASSQDYPPANYGYTF. DNA for the CDR3: TGCGCCAGCAGCCAAGATTATCCCCCCGCTAACTATGGCTACACCTTC.

The rearrangement uses TRBV11-2 and TRBJ2-3; 7 bases are shared with TRBD1. The V and J ends lost 3 bases and 4 bases, in that order; junction bases with no gene match: 7. The V gene's germline CDR1 is SGHAT and CDR2 FQNNGV. CDR3 length: 15 amino acids. CDR3 sequence reads: CASSLTGIEADTQYF. Written as DNA, the CDR3 is TGTGCCAGCAGCTTGACAGGGATCGAAGCAGATACGCAGTATTTT.

This clonotype turned up a few times. The V call is TRBV7-2, the J call TRBJ1-1; D uncertain. Germline V gene lookup returns CDR1 SGHTA and CDR2 FQGNSA. V dropped 2 bases and J dropped 4 bases, with 11 bases sitting between them. The CDR3 spans 14 residues. CDR3 sequence reads: CASSLTDIATEAFF. In DNA, the CDR3 is TGTGCCAGCAGCTTAACTGATATAGCCACTGAAGCTTTCTTT. Filled out from reference TRBV7-2 and TRBJ1-1, the complete variable domain reads GAGVSQSPSNKVTEKGKDVELRCDPISGHTALYWYRQSLGQGLEFLIYFQGNSAPDKSGLPSDRFSAERTGGSVSTLTIQRTQQEDSAVYLCASSLTDIATEAFFGQGTRLTVV.

The chain links TRBV6-5 to TRBJ2-5; 12 positions agree with TRBD2. V shed 2 bases and J 2 bases; nucleotides not matched to a gene: 3. The length of the CDR3 is 16 residues. Germline loops: CDR1 MNHEY, CDR2 SVGAGI. The CDR3 sequence is CASSYVLAGGQETQYF. The CDR3 bases are TGTGCCAGCAGTTACGTACTAGCGGGGGGACAAGAGACCCAGTACTTC.

This clonotype was counted between two and nine times. J is TRBJ2-1 and V is TRBV7-2, with 7 bases lining up with TRBD1. J was trimmed by 4 bases and V by 5 bases; bases with no gene match: 8. The CDR3 totals 15 residues. Germline-derived CDR1 and CDR2 are SGHTA and FQGNSA. CDR3 nucleotide sequence: TGTGCCAGCAGCATACGACAGGGATATTACAATGAGCAGTTCTTC. This translates into CASSIRQGYYNEQFF.

This clonotype has a handful of counts. The rearrangement joins TRBV7-2 to TRBJ2-1; D possibly corresponds to TRBD2 (5 bases). This CDR3 has 13 residues. The germline gives CDR1 SGHTA, CDR2 FQGNSA. Trimming took 8 bases from V and 4 from J, leaving 12 bases between them. Here the CDR3 reads CASGITSYNEQFF. The DNA of the CDR3 is TGTGCCAGCGGAATTACTAGTTACAATGAGCAGTTCTTC.

The V gene is TRBV29-1, the J gene TRBJ2-2, with 7 bases identical to TRBD1. Germline CDR1 and CDR2: SQVTM and ANQGSEA. The junction had 6 bases not matched to a gene; V was cut back by 5 bases and J by 3 bases. This CDR3 contains 14 residues. The CDR3 DNA reads TGCAGCGTTACTCAGGGGGTGGACACCGGGGAGCTGTTTTTT. Encoded protein: CSVTQGVDTGELFF.

This clonotype was picked up a small number of times. The chain employs TRBV6-7 and TRBJ2-7, with a weak D call TRBD1 (5 bases). TRBV6-7 is placed among ORFs of uncertain function. The CDR3 consists of 14 residues. Trimming shortened V by 4 bases and J by 0 bases, and 10 bases separated the two germline ends. The CDR3 region has the DNA TGTGCCAGCAGTTCCCGGACACGCTCCTACGAGCAGTACTTC. Translated, it gives CASSSRTRSYEQYF.

In DNA form, the CDR3 reads TGTGCCAGCAGCTTATCACAGGGGGTTGGGGAGACCCAGTACTTC. It yields the protein CASSLSQGVGETQYF. This chain joins TRBV11-2 and TRBJ2-5; 8 nucleotides agree with TRBD1. The V gene end was trimmed by 2 bases and the J gene end by 5 bases; junction bases not matched to a gene: 7. CDR1 is SGHAT, CDR2 FQNNGV, per germline. The CDR3 totals 15 residues.

This clonotype was recorded a few times. The chain links TRBV5-1 to TRBJ2-1; D might be TRBD2 (6 bases). This CDR3 spans 14 amino acids. Trimming took off 0 bases at V and 8 bases at J, with 12 bases between the two ends. Germline CDR1 is SGHRS and CDR2 is YFSETQ. The CDR3 sequence: CASSLASSADEQFF. In DNA, the CDR3 is TGCGCCAGCAGCTTGGCGTCTAGCGCCGATGAGCAGTTCTTC.

This chain links TRBV6-2 or TRBV6-3 with TRBJ2-3; 7 bases are shared with TRBD2. Trimming took 7 bases from V and 5 from J; bases not matched to a gene: 9. Per the germline V gene, CDR1 is MNHEY and CDR2 is SVGEGT. The CDR3 is 14 residues long. Written as DNA, the CDR3 is TGTGCCAGCAAACCAGCGGGATTGGGAGATACGCAGTATTTT. It is translated as CASKPAGLGDTQYF.

This rearrangement joins TRBV6-1 to TRBJ2-7; D is possibly TRBD1 (5 bases). This CDR3 contains 15 residues. The V gene's germline CDR1 is MNHNS and CDR2 SASEGT. Trimming stripped 6 bases from V and 1 base from J, with 16 bases between. For the CDR3, the DNA is TGTGCCAGCAGAGGTGACAGCCGGGCGTCCTACGAGCAGTACTTC. Translated, it gives CASRGDSRASYEQYF.

The chain is built from TRBV5-1 and TRBJ2-1, with 13 positions matching TRBD2. Per the germline V gene, CDR1 is SGHRS and CDR2 is YFSETQ. CDR3 length: 18 residues. V shed 0 bases, J shed 9 bases, and the junction held 12 bases outside the gene matches. The DNA of the CDR3 is TGCGCCAGCAGCTTGGGACTAGCGGGAGGCCCAAGTGGGGGTGAGCAGTTCTTC. This codes for CASSLGLAGGPSGGEQFF.

Concerning this clonotype: At one end the junction does not follow the germline gene, possibly because of a read error. This chain links TRBV20-1 with TRBJ2-7; 7 bases are a match to TRBD2. The germline CDR1 and CDR2 sequences are DFQATT and SNEGSKA (reference sequence). The CDR3 spans 12 residues. CDR3 residues: CSSSGHSYEQYF. The CDR3 region has the DNA TGCAGTTCTAGCGGACACTCCTACGAGCAGTACTTC.

The chain uses TRBV15 and TRBJ2-7, with 7 bases aligning to TRBD1. Germline V gives CDR1 LNHNV, CDR2 YYDKDF (reference sequence). CDR3 size: 16 residues. Trimming cost V 0 bases and J 5 bases; bases outside gene matches: 10. The CDR3: CATSRDLRQGNHEQYF. Written as DNA, the CDR3 is TGTGCCACCAGCAGAGATCTTCGACAGGGTAATCACGAGCAGTACTTC.

The chain is built from TRBV4-3 and TRBJ1-2, with 9 bases that match TRBD1. This CDR3 comprises 14 residues. Germline V CDR1 and CDR2: LGHNA, YSLEER. With 0 bases clipped from V and 8 bases from J, the junction kept 4 bases outside the gene matches. CDR3 nucleotide sequence: TGCGCCAGCAGCCAAGATGGGACAGGGTTGGGCTACACCTTC. This codes for CASSQDGTGLGYTF.

This clonotype was detected only a few times. The V call is TRBV4-2, the J call TRBJ2-2; 12 nucleotides align to TRBD1. V lost 0 bases to trimming and J lost 4 bases; unmatched junction nucleotides: 3. CDR3 length: 17 amino acids. Germline V gene data show CDR1 as LGHNA and CDR2 as YNFKEQ. CDR3 nucleotide sequence: TGTGCCAGCAGCCAAGATGGGGACAGGGGGCCCACCGGGGAGCTGTTTTTT. Encoded protein: CASSQDGDRGPTGELFF.

This clonotype was counted ten times or more. The gene calls are TRBV5-1 and TRBJ2-3; D gene uncertain. Per the germline V gene, CDR1 is SGHRS and CDR2 is YFSETQ. V was shortened by 3 bases and J by 6 bases, with 11 bases between the two germline ends. The CDR3 covers 13 residues. Written as DNA, the CDR3 is TGCGCCAGCAGCTCCGCCCTTGTCGATACGCAGTATTTT. This codes for CASSSALVDTQYF.

The gene calls are TRBV6-2 or TRBV6-3 and TRBJ2-7, with TRBD2 matching 8 bases. Trimming took 2 bases from V and 0 from J; bases not matched to a gene: 3. CDR3 length equals 15 residues. Germline CDR1 reads MNHEY; CDR2 reads SVGEGT. CDR3 in DNA: TGTGCCAGCAGTTACGCTAGCGGGTTCTCCTACGAGCAGTACTTC. Its translation is CASSYASGFSYEQYF.

The table lists this clonotype with a few counts. The chain uses TRBV28 and TRBJ2-5, with 12 bases aligning to TRBD1. This CDR3 spans 15 amino acids. The germline V gene encodes CDR1 MDHEN and CDR2 SYDVKM. The junction had 3 bases not matched to a gene; V was cut back by 2 bases and J by 5 bases. CDR3: CASSLGTGGKETQYF. In DNA, the CDR3 is TGTGCCAGCAGTTTAGGGACAGGGGGCAAGGAGACCCAGTACTTC.

This clonotype turned up a few times. CDR3 in DNA: TGTGCCAGCAGCTTAGTGGCCGGGCTTTCCTACGAGCAGTACTTC. Amino acid sequence: CASSLVAGLSYEQYF. The chain couples TRBV7-2 to TRBJ2-7; D is uncertain. The CDR3 contains 15 residues. Between the trimmed V and J ends, which lost 1 base and 1 base, there was a span of 11 bases. The germline V gene has CDR1 SGHTA and CDR2 FQGNSA.

This clonotype has a handful of counts. This chain joins TRBV27 and TRBJ2-7; the D gene could be TRBD1 or TRBD2 (5 bases each). Trimming took 5 bases from V and 0 from J, leaving 14 bases between them. This CDR3 region has 15 residues. Germline CDR1 is MNHEY and CDR2 is SMNVEV (reference sequence). The CDR3 region is CASSLGTENSYEQYF. DNA of the CDR3: TGTGCCAGCAGTCTCGGGACGGAAAACTCCTACGAGCAGTACTTC.

This chain joins TRBV28 and TRBJ1-2; 8 nucleotides line up with TRBD1. Germline V gene data show CDR1 as MDHEN and CDR2 as SYDVKM. This CDR3 is built from 15 residues. The J segment lost 5 bases and the V segment lost 7 bases, leaving 12 bases of the junction unmatched. CDR3 region: CASTPRDRLYYGYTF. CDR3 DNA: TGTGCCAGCACACCCCGGGACAGGCTCTATTATGGCTACACCTTC.

The V and J genes are TRBV20-1 and TRBJ2-1; D remains ambiguous. The ends were cut back, 8 bases at V and 7 bases at J, with 9 bases in the middle. The CDR3 is 10 amino acids. Germline V gene lookup returns CDR1 DFQATT and CDR2 SNEGSKA (reference sequence). For the CDR3, the DNA is TGCAGTTCTTTTGGGAATGAGCAGTTCTTC. It encodes CSSFGNEQFF.

The rearrangement joins TRBV5-1 to TRBJ2-5, with 15 bases matching TRBD2. The CDR3 extends over 18 amino acids. The V segment lost 0 bases and the J segment 3 bases; nucleotides outside the gene matches: 6. CDR1 and CDR2 from the germline V gene are SGHRS and YFSETQ. Here the CDR3 reads CASSLEPGLAGGKETQYF. The CDR3, as DNA: TGCGCCAGCAGCTTGGAACCGGGACTAGCGGGGGGTAAAGAGACCCAGTACTTC.

There are a few counts of this clonotype. The chain uses TRBV24-1 and TRBJ2-1; no clear D gene. CDR1 is KGHDR and CDR2 is SFDVKD in the germline V gene. The CDR3 covers 14 residues. With 3 bases removed from V and 6 bases from J, the gap between germline ends came to 11 bases. CDR3 coding DNA: TGTGCCACCAGTGATGTGTTAGGCCGCAATGAGCAGTTCTTC. This translates into CATSDVLGRNEQFF.

The chain combines TRBV7-2 with TRBJ2-7; 10 bases agree with TRBD1. CDR3 size: 15 residues. V gave up 7 bases and J gave up 6 bases; unmatched junction bases: 12. The germline V gene encodes CDR1 SGHTA and CDR2 FQGNSA. CDR3 nucleotides: TGTGCCAGCACTCTGCTTGGGACAGGGGTCTCCGAGCAGTACTTC. This encodes CASTLLGTGVSEQYF.

CDR3: CASSLAFTGATTDTQYF. CDR3 coding DNA: TGTGCCAGCAGCTTGGCATTCACGGGGGCGACCACAGATACGCAGTATTTT. This sequence joins TRBV5-5 and TRBJ2-3; either TRBD1 or TRBD2 may supply D (6 bases each). The germline V gene encodes CDR1 SGHKS and CDR2 YYEKEE (reference sequence). CDR3 length: 17 residues. V lost 0 bases to trimming and J lost 2 bases, with 16 bases between them.

This clonotype appeared a few times. J is TRBJ2-2 and V is TRBV12-3 or TRBV12-4; possibly TRBD1 for D (5 bases). The V end was cut by 3 bases, the J end by 2 bases, with 19 bases between. The CDR3 runs to 18 residues. This chain's CDR3 is CASSFNDVSGLNTGELFF. Here the CDR3 DNA reads TGTGCCAGCAGTTTTAACGATGTATCAGGGCTTAACACCGGGGAGCTGTTTTTT.